These T cell receptor beta chains were read from a single sample in a study of T-cell memory formation after mild COVID-19. In TCRdb, the 5' RACE reads were re-called with MiXCR into one record per CDR3 protein. The sample shows a few hundred thousand distinct CDR3 sequences, 15% to 20% of them seen only once. The sequenced material came from PBMCs or a T cell subset sorted from them (not recorded which). These receptor sequences come from a man younger than 30 who had mild COVID-19 (a few samples of this study predate the infection). Cell type and time point are not known. CDR3s include the opening cysteine and the closing phenylalanine or tryptophan. The D gene is left open where the match is weak. Clone size, where shown, is once, few, many, or a class for clones that have expanded.

TRBV7-6	NA	TRBJ2-3	TRBD2	CASSLGLAGGGGTQYF	TGTGCCAGCAGCTTGGGACTAGCGGGGGGAGGCGGTACGCAGTATTTT
TRBV7-2	many	TRBJ2-3	NA	CASSPGPGSDTQYF	TGTGCCAGCAGCCCGGGGCCAGGGTCAGATACGCAGTATTTT
TRBV6-6	NA	TRBJ1-1	NA	CASGISAFF	TGTGCCAGCGGAATTTCGGCTTTCTTT
TRBV4-3	few	TRBJ2-7	TRBD1	CASSQDGTGAGSYEQYF	TGCGCCAGCAGCCAAGATGGGACAGGGGCGGGCTCCTACGAGCAGTACTTC
TRBV29-1	NA	TRBJ1-2	NA	CSVPGYGYTF	TGCAGCGTCCCCGGGTATGGCTACACCTTC
TRBV5-1	NA	TRBJ2-3	TRBD1	CASSLSTGTGATDTQYF	TGCGCCAGCAGCTTATCAACCGGGACAGGGGCCACAGATACGCAGTATTTT
TRBV29-1	NA	TRBJ2-3	NA	CSVGGAATDTQYF	TGCAGCGTTGGGGGCGCAGCAACAGATACGCAGTATTTT
TRBV20-1	few	TRBJ2-3	NA	CSADLAASSTDTQYF	TGCAGTGCCGACCTGGCGGCCTCTAGCACAGATACGCAGTATTTT
TRBV6-1	few	TRBJ1-6	NA	CASIGQRYNSPLHF	TGTGCCAGCATTGGACAGCGTTATAATTCACCCCTCCACTTT
TRBV20-1	few	TRBJ2-7	NA	CSARDPRTLEQYF	TGCAGTGCTAGAGATCCCCGGACCCTCGAGCAGTACTTC
TRBV7-9	NA	TRBJ1-6	NA	CASSLLSRGNSPLHF	TGTGCCAGCAGCCTATTGTCCAGGGGCAATTCACCCCTCCACTTT
TRBV6-2/TRBV6-3	few	TRBJ2-5	NA	CASSYRDWWETQYF	TGTGCCAGCAGCTACCGGGACTGGTGGGAGACCCAGTACTTC
TRBV6-5	NA	TRBJ2-2	NA	CASNPAGTGELFF	TGTGCCAGCAACCCTGCGGGGACCGGGGAGCTGTTTTTT
TRBV20-1	NA	TRBJ2-5	NA	CSARDPRGEETQYF	TGCAGTGCTAGAGATCCCAGGGGCGAAGAGACCCAGTACTTC
TRBV5-1	many	TRBJ2-3	NA	CASSQGTTPDTQYF	TGCGCCAGCAGCCAAGGAACGACACCAGATACGCAGTATTTT
TRBV7-2	NA	TRBJ2-6	NA	CASTLRPGTHGANVLTF	TGTGCCAGCACTCTAAGACCTGGAACTCACGGGGCCAACGTCCTGACTTTC
TRBV19	NA	TRBJ1-5	TRBD1	CASSTRDRGLSQPQHF	TGTGCCAGTAGTACCCGGGACAGGGGGCTTAGTCAGCCCCAGCATTTT
TRBV2	few	TRBJ2-5	TRBD1	CASRAGTGWGQETQYF	TGTGCCAGCAGAGCCGGGACAGGGTGGGGACAAGAGACCCAGTACTTC
TRBV4-2	few	TRBJ2-2	NA	CASSHGYITGELFF	TGTGCCAGCAGCCACGGCTACATTACCGGGGAGCTGTTTTTT
TRBV27	few	TRBJ2-3	NA	CASSRSRASTDTQYF	TGTGCCAGCAGTCGCTCAAGAGCCAGCACAGATACGCAGTATTTT
TRBV7-2	NA	TRBJ2-1	TRBD2	CASSLERGRQFF	TGTGCCAGCAGCTTAGAGCGGGGCCGGCAGTTCTTC
TRBV14	many	TRBJ2-1	NA	CASSQSGPNEQFF	TGTGCCAGCAGCCAAAGTGGACCCAATGAGCAGTTCTTC
TRBV7-6	NA	TRBJ1-5	TRBD1	CASSPIGTGAYNQPQHF	TGTGCCAGCAGCCCTATCGGGACAGGGGCCTACAATCAGCCCCAGCATTTT
TRBV28	few	TRBJ2-1	TRBD2	CASSSPGGEQFF	TGTGCCAGCAGTTCCCCGGGGGGTGAGCAGTTCTTC
TRBV20-1	once	TRBJ2-5	NA	CSARVGETQYF	TGCAGTGCTAGAGTCGGGGAGACCCAGTACTTC
TRBV24-1	NA	TRBJ2-3	NA	CATSDHTDTQYF	TGTGCCACCAGTGACCATACAGATACGCAGTATTTT
TRBV5-1	NA	TRBJ2-3	NA	CASSWGVPSVADTQYF	TGCGCCAGCAGCTGGGGGGTCCCCTCGGTGGCCGATACGCAGTATTTT
TRBV7-9	NA	TRBJ2-3	NA	CASSYEGSKLTQYF	TGTGCCAGCAGCTACGAGGGGTCCAAACTAACGCAGTATTTT
TRBV19	few	TRBJ1-5	NA	CASSPNGYSQPQHF	TGTGCCAGTAGTCCGAACGGTTATAGTCAGCCCCAGCATTTT
TRBV18	few	TRBJ2-3	NA	CASSPPGQSSGDTQYF	TGTGCCAGCTCACCCCCGGGACAATCGTCAGGGGATACGCAGTATTTT
TRBV7-9	few	TRBJ2-7	TRBD2	CASSLSGRPSYEQYF	TGTGCCAGCAGCCTTAGCGGGCGGCCTTCCTACGAGCAGTACTTC
TRBV7-6	NA	TRBJ2-3	TRBD2	CASSPSAGGSTDTQYF	TGTGCCAGCAGCCCCTCCGCGGGGGGCTCCACAGATACGCAGTATTTT
TRBV7-9	NA	TRBJ1-2	TRBD1	CASMTGPMGYTF	TGTGCCAGCATGACAGGGCCCATGGGCTACACCTTC
TRBV5-1	few	TRBJ1-5	NA	CASSKGPETNQPQHF	TGCGCCAGCAGCAAGGGACCGGAGACCAATCAGCCCCAGCATTTT
TRBV20-1	few	TRBJ1-1	NA	CSAREVGAGETEAFF	TGCAGTGCTAGAGAGGTGGGTGCAGGGGAGACTGAAGCTTTCTTT
TRBV2	once	TRBJ2-1	NA	CASSPAREQFF	TGTGCCAGCAGTCCAGCTCGAGAGCAGTTCTTC
TRBV5-6	NA	TRBJ2-5	TRBD1	CASSKWDSQETQYF	TGTGCCAGCAGCAAATGGGACAGCCAAGAGACCCAGTACTTC
TRBV7-2	NA	TRBJ1-1	TRBD1	CASSLGLQGLMNTEAFF	TGTGCCAGCAGCTTGGGGTTACAGGGGCTAATGAACACTGAAGCTTTCTTT
TRBV5-4	NA	TRBJ1-2	TRBD1	CASSRGTGTLGGSGYTF	TGTGCCAGCAGCCGCGGGACAGGGACCCTGGGAGGTAGTGGCTACACCTTC
TRBV5-1	few	TRBJ2-1	TRBD2	CASSFNSGGHYNEQFF	TGCGCCAGCAGCTTTAATAGCGGGGGCCACTACAATGAGCAGTTCTTC
TRBV7-2	few	TRBJ2-7	TRBD2	CASSLNSGGIGEQYF	TGTGCCAGCAGCTTAAATAGCGGGGGGATCGGGGAGCAGTACTTC
TRBV7-2	few	TRBJ2-2	TRBD2	CAIGRTWTSNTGELFF	TGTGCCATCGGGAGAACTTGGACTAGCAACACCGGGGAGCTGTTTTTT
TRBV7-8	few	TRBJ2-7	NA	CASSSLTGSYEQYF	TGTGCCAGCAGCTCCTTGACTGGCTCCTACGAGCAGTACTTC
TRBV29-1	NA	TRBJ2-3	NA	CSVKGGTDTQYF	TGCAGCGTGAAGGGGGGTACAGATACGCAGTATTTT
TRBV20-1	NA	TRBJ2-3	NA	CSAGPQVIITDTQYF	TGCAGTGCTGGGCCGCAAGTTATCATCACAGATACGCAGTATTTT
TRBV6-5	NA	TRBJ1-2	TRBD1	CASRKPGQGAVGYTF	TGTGCCAGCAGAAAACCGGGACAGGGGGCGGTTGGCTACACCTTC
TRBV29-1	few	TRBJ2-6	TRBD2	CSVGGGRGGANVLTF	TGCAGCGTTGGCGGGGGGCGCGGTGGGGCCAACGTCCTGACTTTC
TRBV20-1	NA	TRBJ1-6	NA	CSAYGTGRDSYNSPLHF	TGCAGTGCCTATGGCACCGGGAGGGACTCCTATAATTCACCCCTCCACTTT